This is a list of T cell receptor beta chains from one sample in a study of chronic HIV infection and antiretroviral therapy. TCRdb re-called the 5' RACE reads through MiXCR, storing one row per CDR3 protein. Among 40,000 to 50,000 distinct CDR3 sequences, over 15% were seen once, and the ten largest hold 2.5% to 3%. Sequenced: peripheral blood. The receptors were gathered from an adult who had HIV and had not received antiretroviral therapy, or was an uninfected healthy control (not recorded which). CDR3s include the opening cysteine and the closing phenylalanine or tryptophan. A D gene is named only where the DNA matches it firmly. Size is omitted from some rows. Given values are once, few, many or a class for expanded clones.

clone size	D gene	V gene	J gene	CDR3 protein	CDR3 DNA
few	TRBD2	TRBV2	TRBJ2-5	CASSQGLAGGFQETQYF	TGTGCCAGCAGCCAAGGACTAGCGGGAGGTTTCCAAGAGACCCAGTACTTC
.	.	TRBV5-5	TRBJ2-3	CASSPDGMAQYF	TGTGCCAGCAGCCCGGACGGGATGGCGCAGTATTTT
few	TRBD2	TRBV29-1	TRBJ2-3	CSVPGLEIDTQYF	TGCAGCGTACCGGGACTAGAAATAGATACGCAGTATTTT
.	.	TRBV20-1	TRBJ2-3	CSARDGRPERDTQYF	TGCAGTGCTAGAGATGGACGGCCTGAAAGAGATACGCAGTATTTT
.	TRBD1	TRBV6-1	TRBJ1-5	CASSARDRGLGQPQHF	TGTGCCAGCAGTGCCCGGGACAGGGGGCTTGGGCAGCCCCAGCATTTT
.	.	TRBV12-3/TRBV12-4	TRBJ1-3	CASTLALSGNTIYF	TGTGCCAGCACCCTAGCGCTTTCGGGAAACACCATATATTTT
.	.	TRBV5-6	TRBJ2-2	CASSLGRTGELFF	TGTGCCAGCAGCTTGGGACGTACCGGGGAGCTGTTTTTT
.	.	TRBV12-3/TRBV12-4	TRBJ1-6	CASSANSPLHF	TGTGCCAGCAGCGCCAATTCACCCCTCCACTTT
.	.	TRBV11-1	TRBJ2-5	CASSLDRETQYF	TGTGCCAGCAGCTTAGACCGAGAGACCCAGTACTTC
.	.	TRBV9	TRBJ2-7	CASSVGASSYEQYF	TGTGCCAGCAGCGTAGGGGCTAGCTCCTACGAGCAGTACTTC
.	TRBD1	TRBV10-3	TRBJ1-4	CAIRPGTGDEKLFF	TGTGCCATCAGACCCGGGACAGGGGATGAAAAACTGTTTTTT
.	.	TRBV20-1	TRBJ2-5	CSASSDKETQYF	TGCAGTGCTAGTTCGGATAAAGAGACCCAGTACTTC
.	TRBD2	TRBV28	TRBJ2-3	CASSLPLAGGLQYF	TGTGCCAGCAGTTTGCCCCTGGCGGGAGGGCTGCAGTATTTT
few	.	TRBV10-1	TRBJ2-1	CASSPGRYNEQFF	TGCGCCAGCAGCCCGGGACGTTACAATGAGCAGTTCTTC
.	.	TRBV6-4	TRBJ2-3	CATSDLLDTQYF	TGTGCCACCTCTGACCTGTTGGATACGCAGTATTTT
.	.	TRBV25-1	TRBJ2-3	CASSPLAGATDTQYF	TGTGCCAGCAGCCCCCTGGCCGGGGCCACAGATACGCAGTATTTT
.	.	TRBV28	TRBJ2-3	CASSGDWVAGTDTQYF	TGTGCCAGCAGTGGGGATTGGGTCGCGGGGACAGATACGCAGTATTTT
.	TRBD2	TRBV27	TRBJ2-1	CASSFLSGRGNEQFF	TGTGCCAGCAGTTTCCTTAGCGGGAGAGGGAATGAGCAGTTCTTC
.	.	TRBV5-4	TRBJ2-3	CASSLDSATDTQYF	TGTGCCAGCAGCTTGGATTCGGCCACAGATACGCAGTATTTT
few	TRBD2	TRBV12-3/TRBV12-4	TRBJ2-2	CASRPIAGVAGELFF	TGTGCCAGCAGACCAATAGCGGGAGTTGCCGGGGAGCTGTTTTTT
few	.	TRBV28	TRBJ1-4	CASRSSRTTNEKLFF	TGTGCCAGCAGGTCTTCCAGGACAACTAATGAAAAACTGTTTTTT
few	TRBD1	TRBV28	TRBJ2-4	CASMTGTKKNIQYF	TGTGCCAGCATGACAGGGACAAAGAAAAACATTCAGTACTTC
few	.	TRBV28	TRBJ2-5	CASSSDIGETQYF	TGTGCCAGCAGTTCGGACATCGGAGAGACCCAGTACTTC
few	.	TRBV28	TRBJ1-6	CASRDRWSPLHF	TGTGCCAGCAGAGATAGGTGGTCACCCCTCCACTTT
few	TRBD2	TRBV27	TRBJ2-1	CASSSIAGPSYNEQFF	TGTGCCAGCAGTTCAATAGCGGGACCCTCCTACAATGAGCAGTTCTTC
.	.	TRBV9	TRBJ2-3	CASSHTGDTQYF	TGTGCCAGCAGTCACACCGGAGATACGCAGTATTTT
.	.	TRBV28	TRBJ1-5	CASSLIVRFTNQPQHF	TGTGCCAGCAGTTTAATAGTTCGATTTACCAATCAGCCCCAGCATTTT
.	TRBD2	TRBV6-5	TRBJ2-1	CASSPAGVHEQFF	TGTGCCAGCTCGCCAGCGGGAGTTCATGAGCAGTTCTTC
.	.	TRBV27	TRBJ2-1	CASSPSQGGDNEQFF	TGTGCCAGCAGTCCCAGTCAGGGAGGAGACAATGAGCAGTTCTTC
.	.	TRBV15	TRBJ2-5	CATSRDQGQETQYF	TGTGCCACCAGCAGAGATCAGGGCCAAGAGACCCAGTACTTC
few	TRBD2	TRBV25-1	TRBJ2-5	CASSRLAEQETQYF	TGTGCCAGCAGTAGACTAGCGGAACAAGAGACCCAGTACTTC
.	.	TRBV11-2	TRBJ1-5	CASSPGDSGTQPQHF	TGTGCCAGCAGCCCAGGGGACTCCGGCACTCAGCCCCAGCATTTT
.	TRBD1	TRBV7-6	TRBJ1-1	CASSLTGRTEAFF	TGTGCCAGCAGCTTGACAGGGCGGACTGAAGCTTTCTTT
.	.	TRBV10-3	TRBJ2-7	CAISESMSLAYEQYF	TGTGCCATCAGTGAGTCGATGAGCCTGGCCTACGAGCAGTACTTC
few	TRBD1	TRBV28	TRBJ1-6	CASSTPGTGDSPLHF	TGTGCCAGCAGCACACCAGGGACAGGAGATTCACCCCTCCACTTT
few	.	TRBV9	TRBJ1-1	CASSVVGGAPFEAFF	TGTGCCAGCAGCGTAGTCGGAGGGGCCCCGTTTGAAGCTTTCTTT
few	TRBD1	TRBV29-1	TRBJ1-3	CSGRGLGNTIYF	TGCAGCGGCAGGGGGCTTGGAAACACCATATATTTT
.	TRBD2	TRBV7-2	TRBJ2-3	CASSLSGRAPTDTQYF	TGTGCCAGCAGCTTAAGCGGGAGGGCCCCCACAGATACGCAGTATTTT
.	.	TRBV5-1	TRBJ1-1	CASSSVQGTEAFF	TGCGCCAGCAGCTCGGTTCAGGGGACTGAAGCTTTCTTT
.	.	TRBV11-2	TRBJ1-2	CASSPRPPPRANYGYTF	TGTGCCAGCAGCCCAAGACCCCCCCCTCGAGCCAACTATGGCTACACCTTC
few	.	TRBV5-1	TRBJ1-2	CASSLDPGIERSYTF	TGCGCCAGCAGCTTGGATCCGGGGATAGAGAGGAGCTACACCTTC
.	.	TRBV27	TRBJ2-7	CASSLVAGHSYEQYF	TGTGCCAGCAGTTTGGTGGCAGGCCACTCCTACGAGCAGTACTTC
.	.	TRBV14	TRBJ2-7	CASSQDKGFTFYEQYF	TGTGCCAGCAGCCAAGATAAGGGTTTTACCTTCTACGAGCAGTACTTC
few	.	TRBV29-1	TRBJ1-2	CSVANLQGYGYTF	TGCAGCGTTGCCAATTTACAGGGCTATGGCTACACCTTC
.	.	TRBV7-3	TRBJ2-3	CASSPRQAEADTQYF	TGTGCCAGCAGCCCCCGACAGGCGGAGGCAGATACGCAGTATTTT
.	TRBD1	TRBV24-1	TRBJ2-3	CATAKSGDRRTDTQYF	TGTGCCACCGCCAAGTCCGGGGACAGGCGAACAGATACGCAGTATTTT
.	.	TRBV2	TRBJ1-1	CASSETRGGEAFF	TGTGCCAGCAGTGAAACCAGGGGAGGTGAAGCTTTCTTT
.	.	TRBV5-1	TRBJ2-5	CASSFGGQETQYF	TGCGCCAGCAGCTTTGGGGGCCAAGAGACCCAGTACTTC
few	.	TRBV4-1	TRBJ1-5	CASSQKEVGQPQHF	TGCGCCAGCAGCCAAAAGGAAGTGGGTCAGCCCCAGCATTTT
few	.	TRBV11-2	TRBJ2-5	CASSQVNSGRQTQYF	TGTGCCAGCAGCCAGGTGAATAGCGGCCGGCAGACCCAGTACTTC